The 16 T cell receptor beta chains below all came from one sample that was sequenced in a study of technical replicates of blood from several donors. This table comes from immunoSEQ multiplex PCR, and its TCRdb copy is limited to in-frame clones, with some not included. The table shows about 60,000 clones, with approximately 86% occurring only once. Material for sequencing was PBMCs. These receptors were collected from a human donor in good health. Some clones in this sample may be carry-over from other donors' samples.

V gene TRBV19 combines with J gene TRBJ1-2; unclear D gene. The CDR3 consists of 13 residues. V was clipped by 6 bases and J by 2 bases, with 10 bases between them. The germline V gene encodes CDR1 LNHDA and CDR2 SQIVND (reference sequence). CDR3 in DNA: TGTGCCAGTAGGATAAAAGCCAACTATGGCTACACCTTC. Translating gives CASRIKANYGYTF. Based on the CDR3 plus reference TRBV19 and TRBJ1-2, the full variable domain is DGGITQSPKYLFRKEGQNVTLSCEQNLNHDAMYWYRQDPGQGLRLIYYSQIVNDFQKGDIAEGYSVSREKKESFPLTVTSAQKNPTAFYLCASRIKANYGYTFGSGTRLTVV.

The J gene is TRBJ1-2, the V gene TRBV18; 9 bases are shared with TRBD1. The CDR3 runs 17 residues. Germline V gene lookup returns CDR1 KGHSH and CDR2 LQKENI. Trimming at V came to 3 bases and at J to 1 base, leaving 9 bases not matched to a gene. The CDR3 DNA reads as TGTGCCAGCTCACCCTCGACAGGGGGGAAGGTTAACTATGGCTACACCTTC. Encoded protein: CASSPSTGGKVNYGYTF.

The V call is TRBV7-9, the J call TRBJ2-3; 10 bases are a match to TRBD2. The germline V gene has CDR1 SEHNR and CDR2 FQNEAQ (reference sequence). V dropped 6 bases and J dropped 3; count of bases not matched to a gene: 6. CDR3 length equals 15 residues. CDR3 in amino acids: CASRASGGRTDTQYF. Written as DNA, the CDR3 is TGTGCCAGCAGAGCTAGCGGGGGAAGGACAGATACGCAGTATTTT.

CDR3 in amino acids: CAISRGYNEQFF. The CDR3 bases are TGTGCCATCTCCAGAGGCTACAATGAGCAGTTCTTC. The genes are TRBV6-6 and TRBJ2-1; D remains unclear. Trimming left V 10 bases short and J 3 bases short, with 10 bases between. The CDR3 is 12 amino acids. Per the germline V gene, CDR1 is MNHNY and CDR2 is SVGAGI (reference sequence).

The rearrangement uses TRBV5-6 and TRBJ2-1; TRBD2 is a possible D gene (6 bases). The V gene's germline CDR1 is SGHDT and CDR2 YYEEEE. V lost 4 bases and J 7 bases, leaving 18 bases between the germline ends. The CDR3 totals 15 residues. CDR3: CASSRAGRGANEQFF. CDR3 coding DNA: TGTGCCAGCAGCCGAGCGGGCCGCGGGGCGAATGAGCAGTTCTTC.

The rearrangement uses TRBV6-5 and TRBJ2-7; 7 positions agree with TRBD1. The junction had 8 bases not matched to a gene; V was cut back by 6 bases and J by 0 bases. Germline V lookup: CDR1 MNHEY, CDR2 SVGAGI. CDR3 length: 15 residues. The CDR3 sequence: CASRATGAGSYEQYF. In nucleotides, the CDR3 is TGTGCCAGCAGGGCCACAGGGGCCGGCTCCTACGAGCAGTACTTC.

The gene calls are TRBV7-2 and TRBJ2-7; TRBD1 aligns across 10 bases. The CDR3 extends over 13 amino acids. The trim removed 5 bases at V and 3 bases at J, leaving 1 base unmatched. CDR1 SGHTA and CDR2 FQGNSA come from the germline V gene. The CDR3 sequence: CASSRDRGYEQYF. In nucleotides, the CDR3 is TGTGCCAGCAGCCGGGACAGGGGCTACGAGCAGTACTTC.

The CDR3 DNA sequence: TGTGCCAGCAGCTTTAATTCCGGGCCCCCTGGGGCTCAGCCCCAGCATTTT. Translated: CASSFNSGPPGAQPQHF. V is TRBV7-9 and J is TRBJ1-5, with D possibly TRBD1 on 5 matching bases. Germline V gene sequence: CDR1 SEHNR, CDR2 FQNEAQ (reference sequence). Trimming shortened V by 3 bases and J by 6 bases, and 21 bases separated the two germline ends. This CDR3 is 17 amino acids long. Full variable domain (missing parts from reference TRBV7-9 and TRBJ1-5): DTGVSQNPRHKITKRGQNVTFRCDPISEHNRLYWYRQTLGQGPEFLTYFQNEAQLEKSRLLSDRFSAERPKGSFSTLEIQRTEQGDSAMYLCASSFNSGPPGAQPQHFGDGTRLSIL.

The chain uses TRBV6-1 and TRBJ2-1; D perhaps matches TRBD1 (5 bases). Germline-derived CDR1 and CDR2 are MNHNS and SASEGT. Between the trimmed V and J ends, which lost 2 bases and 9 bases, there was a span of 14 bases. The CDR3 is 14 residues long. CDR3 DNA: TGTGCCAGCAGTGAATTGTGGGGCCTGGGTGAGCAGTTCTTC. Encoded protein: CASSELWGLGEQFF.

The chain uses TRBV7-2 and TRBJ1-4; D is unresolved. The ends were cut back, 1 base at V and 3 bases at J, with 9 bases in the middle. CDR3 size: 15 residues. Germline CDR1 and CDR2: SGHTA and FQGNSA. CDR3 nucleotides: TGTGCCAGCAGCTTAGTGGGCCCCGCTAATGAAAAACTGTTTTTT. Residues: CASSLVGPANEKLFF.

J is TRBJ2-5 and V is TRBV13, with D possibly being TRBD2 (6 bases). The V gene lost 6 bases and the J gene lost 7 bases, with 21 bases spanning the gap. Per germline, CDR1 PRHDT and CDR2 FYEKMQ (reference sequence). This CDR3 comprises 15 residues. The CDR3 loop is CASSIRSPSAGTQYF. CDR3 DNA: TGTGCCAGCAGTATTAGGTCCCCATCAGCGGGGACCCAGTACTTC. Full variable domain (remainder filled in from reference TRBV13 and TRBJ2-5): AAGVIQSPRHLIKEKRETATLKCYPIPRHDTVYWYQQGPGQDPQFLISFYEKMQSDKGSIPDRFSAQQFSDYHSELNMSSLELGDSALYFCASSIRSPSAGTQYFGPGTRLLVL.

The chain links TRBV5-6 to TRBJ1-5; D unclear. Trimming shortened V by 4 bases and J by 0 bases, and 11 bases separated the two germline ends. The CDR3 consists of 15 residues. CDR1 is SGHDT, CDR2 YYEEEE, per germline. The CDR3: CASSRRSGSNQPQHF. The CDR3, as DNA: TGTGCCAGCAGCCGCCGGTCGGGTAGCAATCAGCCCCAGCATTTT.

The gene calls are TRBV27 and TRBJ1-5, with 7 bases fitting TRBD1. The germline V gene encodes CDR1 MNHEY and CDR2 SMNVEV (reference sequence). There are 15 residues in the CDR3. V gave up 5 bases and J gave up 4 bases; unmatched junction bases: 8. CDR3 in amino acids: CASSPPDRVNQPQHF. CDR3 DNA sequence: TGTGCCAGCAGTCCGCCCGACAGGGTTAATCAGCCCCAGCATTTT.

V and J are TRBV13 and TRBJ1-1; D might be TRBD1 (5 bases). V lost 5 bases to trimming and J lost 4 bases, with 23 bases between them. This CDR3 spans 17 amino acids. The V gene's germline CDR1 is PRHDT and CDR2 FYEKMQ (reference sequence). This CDR3 reads CASSTRRLGGGPTEAFF. The DNA of the CDR3 is TGTGCCAGCAGCACCCGGAGGTTGGGGGGTGGGCCCACTGAAGCTTTCTTT.

The rearrangement joins TRBV10-3 to TRBJ1-1; D is undetermined. Per the germline V gene, CDR1 is ENHRY and CDR2 is SYGVKD. The CDR3 extends over 14 amino acids. V was clipped by 3 bases and J by 1 base, with 9 bases between them. CDR3 residues: CAISDNSGNTEAFF. The CDR3 DNA follows: TGTGCCATCAGTGACAACAGTGGGAACACTGAAGCTTTCTTT.

DNA of the CDR3: TGTGCCAGTAGTAAGGGGTTGACAGGGAATTATGGCTACACCTTC. It encodes CASSKGLTGNYGYTF. The V call is TRBV19, the J call TRBJ1-2; 7 nucleotides match TRBD1. Germline V gives CDR1 LNHDA, CDR2 SQIVND (reference sequence). The CDR3 spans 15 residues. J lost 5 bases, V lost 4 bases, and 10 bases had no gene match.